This record looks at one TCR beta chain sequence and its context. In the source study's methods: Reference gene primers were amplified, and this amplification served to estimate nucleated cell counts. Generated by immunoSEQ multiplex PCR, the TCRdb table keeps only in-frame clones and is missing some. V and J calls and clone size are as listed in that table; D and trimming were resolved from the DNA. The sample holds roughly 53,000 clones, 80% to 90% seen once. The length of the CDR3 is 13 residues. Trimming stripped 5 bases from V and 1 base from J, with 8 bases between. The data were taken from a study of blood T cell repertoires in COVID-19. Study-wide background: Donors in the United States, Italy and Spain gave samples during acute or convalescent COVID-19. PBMCs, B-cell-depleted T cells, or T cells provided the cDNA or gDNA that made up the material.

This sequence was found in a man in his fifties or sixties with acute or convalescent COVID-19. The rearrangement uses TRBV12-3 or TRBV12-4 and TRBJ1-2; D gene uncertain. The specimen sequenced was peripheral blood. The CDR3 region has the DNA TGTGCCAGCAGTCCGGAGTATAACTATGGCTACACCTTC. Residues: CASSPEYNYGYTF.